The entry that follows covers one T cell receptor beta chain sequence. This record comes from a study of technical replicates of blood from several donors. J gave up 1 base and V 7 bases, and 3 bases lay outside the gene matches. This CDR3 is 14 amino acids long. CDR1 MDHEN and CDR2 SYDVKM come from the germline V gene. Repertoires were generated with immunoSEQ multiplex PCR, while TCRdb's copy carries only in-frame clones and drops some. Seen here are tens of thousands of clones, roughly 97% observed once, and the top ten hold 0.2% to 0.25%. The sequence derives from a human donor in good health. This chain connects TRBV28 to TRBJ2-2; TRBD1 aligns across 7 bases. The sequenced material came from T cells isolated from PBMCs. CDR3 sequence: CASNWDRNTGELFF. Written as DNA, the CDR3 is TGTGCCAGCAATTGGGACAGGAACACCGGGGAGCTGTTTTTT. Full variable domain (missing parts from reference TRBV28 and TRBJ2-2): DVKVTQSSRYLVKRTGEKVFLECVQDMDHENMFWYRQDPGLGLRLIYFSYDVKMKEKGDIPEGYSVSREKKERFSLILESASTNQTSMYLCASNWDRNTGELFFGEGSRLTVL.